Listed below are T cell receptor beta chains from one sample, sequenced in a study of CD8+ T cells in alopecia areata. Sequencing was performed with immunoSEQ multiplex PCR; in TCRdb, only in-frame clones are kept and a portion is missing. The table has 100,000 to 130,000 clones, 55% to 70% seen once; the top ten hold over 20%. The sequencing input was NKG2D-low CD8+ T cells sorted from blood. The receptors here all came from a human donor with alopecia areata. Both conserved end residues are part of each CDR3. The D gene is left open where the match is weak. Where a row states a size, it is once, few, many or the class of an expanded clone; other rows omit it.

d_call: -
clone_size: -
j_call: TRBJ2-1
v_call: TRBV30
cdr3_nt: TGTTCGGGGTCACTTAACTCCTACAATGAGCAGTTCTTC
cdr3_aa: CSGSLNSYNEQFF

d_call: -
clone_size: -
j_call: TRBJ2-7
v_call: TRBV5-1
cdr3_nt: TGCGCCAGCAGCTTTGGGGAAACCTACGAGCAGTACTTC
cdr3_aa: CASSFGETYEQYF

d_call: -
clone_size: -
j_call: TRBJ1-1
v_call: TRBV5-4
cdr3_nt: TGTGCCAGCAGCCCGGTAAAGGACACCCTGGGGACTGAAGCTTTCTTT
cdr3_aa: CASSPVKDTLGTEAFF

d_call: TRBD2
clone_size: -
j_call: TRBJ2-1
v_call: TRBV6-6
cdr3_nt: TGTGCCAGCGGACAACTAGCGGGAAGGGTCATGATGCAGTTCTTC
cdr3_aa: CASGQLAGRVMMQFF

d_call: -
clone_size: -
j_call: TRBJ1-2
v_call: TRBV6-6
cdr3_nt: TGTGCCAGCAGTTACGAGATGGGGGTCGGAGGCTACACCTTC
cdr3_aa: CASSYEMGVGGYTF

d_call: TRBD2
clone_size: -
j_call: TRBJ2-1
v_call: TRBV11-2
cdr3_nt: TGTGCCAGCAGCTTAAATCCTTCGACTAGCGGGATTCGAGAGCAGTTCTTC
cdr3_aa: CASSLNPSTSGIREQFF

d_call: -
clone_size: -
j_call: TRBJ2-1
v_call: TRBV2
cdr3_nt: TGTGCCAGCAGTGAAGGTCACAGGCCTTCCTACAATGAGCAGTTCTTC
cdr3_aa: CASSEGHRPSYNEQFF

d_call: -
clone_size: -
j_call: TRBJ1-1
v_call: TRBV20-1
cdr3_nt: TGCAGTGCTAGTTCGTATTCGGAAGCTTTCTTT
cdr3_aa: CSASSYSEAFF

d_call: -
clone_size: -
j_call: TRBJ1-1
v_call: TRBV2
cdr3_nt: TGTGCCAGCAGAGGGCTGGAAGCTTTCTTT
cdr3_aa: CASRGLEAFF

d_call: -
clone_size: -
j_call: TRBJ2-7
v_call: TRBV23-1
cdr3_nt: TGCGCCAGCAGCTCAAGGGCCTACGAGCAGTACTTC
cdr3_aa: CASSSRAYEQYF

d_call: TRBD2
clone_size: few
j_call: TRBJ2-1
v_call: TRBV29-1
cdr3_nt: TGCAGCGTTTCAACCCTAGCGGGAAGTCATTCCTACAATGAGCAGTTCTTC
cdr3_aa: CSVSTLAGSHSYNEQFF

d_call: TRBD1
clone_size: once
j_call: TRBJ2-7
v_call: TRBV27
cdr3_nt: TGTGCCAGCAGTTTAGACAGGGCCACCTACGAGCAGTACTTC
cdr3_aa: CASSLDRATYEQYF

d_call: -
clone_size: few
j_call: TRBJ1-1
v_call: TRBV2
cdr3_nt: TGTGCCAGGGGACCGCTGAACACTGAAGCTTTCTTT
cdr3_aa: CARGPLNTEAFF

d_call: -
clone_size: -
j_call: TRBJ2-3
v_call: TRBV4-1
cdr3_nt: TGCGCCAGCAGCCAAGAAGTAAGGGCAGATACGCAGTATTTT
cdr3_aa: CASSQEVRADTQYF

d_call: -
clone_size: once
j_call: TRBJ2-3
v_call: TRBV27
cdr3_nt: TGTGCCAGCAGTTTATCGAGGACAGATACGCAGTATTTT
cdr3_aa: CASSLSRTDTQYF

d_call: -
clone_size: -
j_call: TRBJ2-7
v_call: TRBV28
cdr3_nt: TGTGCCAGCAGTGTCGGGACACTGGTCTACTACGAGCAGTACTTC
cdr3_aa: CASSVGTLVYYEQYF

d_call: TRBD2
clone_size: few
j_call: TRBJ2-1
v_call: TRBV27
cdr3_nt: TGTGCCAGCAGTCCCCGGGAGGGTGATTCAGCTAGTGAGCAGTTCTTC
cdr3_aa: CASSPREGDSASEQFF

d_call: TRBD2
clone_size: -
j_call: TRBJ2-2
v_call: TRBV7-9
cdr3_nt: TGTGCCAGCCCTCCCCGGGGGGCGAACACCGGGGAGCTGTTTTTT
cdr3_aa: CASPPRGANTGELFF

d_call: -
clone_size: -
j_call: TRBJ1-2
v_call: TRBV6-5
cdr3_nt: TGTGCCAGCAGTTACTCAGGGGGAGGCTATGGCTACACCTTC
cdr3_aa: CASSYSGGGYGYTF

d_call: -
clone_size: few
j_call: TRBJ1-1
v_call: TRBV27
cdr3_nt: TGTGCCAGCAGTTCCTGGGACATTCCTGAAGCTTTCTTT
cdr3_aa: CASSSWDIPEAFF

d_call: -
clone_size: few
j_call: TRBJ2-3
v_call: TRBV28
cdr3_nt: TGTGCCAGCATGTCTGCAGATACGCAGTATTTT
cdr3_aa: CASMSADTQYF

d_call: -
clone_size: once
j_call: TRBJ2-7
v_call: TRBV27
cdr3_nt: TGTGCCAGCAAGGCAGGCAAACTCTACGAGCAGTACTTC
cdr3_aa: CASKAGKLYEQYF

d_call: -
clone_size: -
j_call: TRBJ2-1
v_call: TRBV27
cdr3_nt: TGTGCCAGCAGTCTCCGGGACACATACAATGAGCAGTTCTTC
cdr3_aa: CASSLRDTYNEQFF

d_call: TRBD1
clone_size: few
j_call: TRBJ2-1
v_call: TRBV6-4
cdr3_nt: TGTGCCACCAGTACGGGGACAGCCGGCTCCTACAATGAGCAGTTCTTC
cdr3_aa: CATSTGTAGSYNEQFF

d_call: TRBD2
clone_size: -
j_call: TRBJ2-1
v_call: TRBV9
cdr3_nt: TGTGCCAGCAGCGTAGGTGGGGGGGTAGGGAATGAGCAGTTCTTC
cdr3_aa: CASSVGGGVGNEQFF

d_call: TRBD1
clone_size: -
j_call: TRBJ1-2
v_call: TRBV13
cdr3_nt: TGTGCCAGCAGCATCCGGGACAGGTATAACTATGGCTACACCTTC
cdr3_aa: CASSIRDRYNYGYTF

d_call: -
clone_size: -
j_call: TRBJ2-1
v_call: TRBV29-1
cdr3_nt: TGCAGCGTCCGGGATTACAATGAGCAGTTCTTC
cdr3_aa: CSVRDYNEQFF

d_call: -
clone_size: -
j_call: TRBJ2-1
v_call: TRBV29-1
cdr3_nt: TGCAGCGTTGAGCTGGGGGGCGGTGATGAGCAGTTCTTC
cdr3_aa: CSVELGGGDEQFF

d_call: -
clone_size: -
j_call: TRBJ1-1
v_call: TRBV4-1
cdr3_nt: TGCGCCAGCAGCCCCAGGGAGGGGGGCACTGAAGCTTTCTTT
cdr3_aa: CASSPREGGTEAFF

d_call: TRBD2
clone_size: -
j_call: TRBJ2-1
v_call: TRBV5-6
cdr3_nt: TGTGCCAGCAGCTCGGGACTAGCGGGAGGAAATGAGCAGTTCTTC
cdr3_aa: CASSSGLAGGNEQFF

d_call: -
clone_size: -
j_call: TRBJ1-2
v_call: TRBV28
cdr3_nt: TGTGCCAGCAGCTCCGGGGGAAACTATGGCTACACCTTC
cdr3_aa: CASSSGGNYGYTF

d_call: -
clone_size: -
j_call: TRBJ1-2
v_call: TRBV30
cdr3_nt: TGTGCCTGGAGTGTACAACGTGTTAACTATGGCTACACCTTC
cdr3_aa: CAWSVQRVNYGYTF

d_call: -
clone_size: -
j_call: TRBJ2-1
v_call: TRBV7-6
cdr3_nt: TGTGCCAGCAGCTTATATGGGGATGAGCAGTTCTTC
cdr3_aa: CASSLYGDEQFF

d_call: -
clone_size: once
j_call: TRBJ2-3
v_call: TRBV7-9
cdr3_nt: TGTGCCAGCAGTCGGTCTGATACGCAGTATTTT
cdr3_aa: CASSRSDTQYF

d_call: TRBD2
clone_size: -
j_call: TRBJ2-1
v_call: TRBV27
cdr3_nt: TGTGCCAGCAGTGGGACTAGCGGCTTCTACAATGAGCAGTTCTTC
cdr3_aa: CASSGTSGFYNEQFF

d_call: -
clone_size: -
j_call: TRBJ2-3
v_call: TRBV30
cdr3_nt: TGTGCCTGGAGACACCGCACAGATACGCAGTATTTT
cdr3_aa: CAWRHRTDTQYF

d_call: -
clone_size: -
j_call: TRBJ1-2
v_call: TRBV29-1
cdr3_nt: TGCAGCACCCCGGAGAGGTTCAATGGCTACACCTTC
cdr3_aa: CSTPERFNGYTF

d_call: -
clone_size: -
j_call: TRBJ2-3
v_call: TRBV4-1
cdr3_nt: TGCGCCAGCAGCCAAGATCTTAGGGGAAGCACAGATACGCAGTATTTT
cdr3_aa: CASSQDLRGSTDTQYF

d_call: TRBD1
clone_size: -
j_call: TRBJ1-1
v_call: TRBV9
cdr3_nt: TGTGCCAGCAGCGCCAGGGGGCTTCTGAACACTGAAGCTTTCTTT
cdr3_aa: CASSARGLLNTEAFF

d_call: TRBD2
clone_size: -
j_call: TRBJ2-1
v_call: TRBV27
cdr3_nt: TGTGCCAGCATTATCGTGGGGGGGGAGCAGTTCTTC
cdr3_aa: CASIIVGGEQFF

d_call: -
clone_size: -
j_call: TRBJ1-5
v_call: TRBV6-6
cdr3_nt: TGTGCCAGCAGTTACTCTTTCGAAGAGTATTTT
cdr3_aa: CASSYSFEEYF

d_call: -
clone_size: few
j_call: TRBJ2-1
v_call: TRBV5-1
cdr3_nt: TGCGCCAGCAGCTTGTTTCCCCATGAGCAGTTCTTC
cdr3_aa: CASSLFPHEQFF

d_call: -
clone_size: -
j_call: TRBJ1-1
v_call: TRBV5-4
cdr3_nt: TGTGCCAGCAGCTTCGGGGTCCTTGAGGGCACTGAAGCTTTCTTT
cdr3_aa: CASSFGVLEGTEAFF